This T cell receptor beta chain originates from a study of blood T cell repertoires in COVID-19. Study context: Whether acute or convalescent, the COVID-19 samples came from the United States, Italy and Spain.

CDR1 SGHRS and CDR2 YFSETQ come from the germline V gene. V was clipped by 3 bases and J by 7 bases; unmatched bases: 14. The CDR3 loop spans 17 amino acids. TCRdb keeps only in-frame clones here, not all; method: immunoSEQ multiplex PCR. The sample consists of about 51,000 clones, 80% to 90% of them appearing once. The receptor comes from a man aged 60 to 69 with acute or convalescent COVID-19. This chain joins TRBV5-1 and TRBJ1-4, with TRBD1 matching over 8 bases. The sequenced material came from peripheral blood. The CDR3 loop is CASSSFEGDRTGEKLFF. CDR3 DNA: TGCGCCAGCAGCTCATTTGAGGGGGACAGGACGGGTGAAAAACTGTTTTTT.